Listed below are T cell receptor beta chains from one sample, sequenced in a study of T cell responses to AZD1222 COVID-19 vaccine. The method was immunoSEQ multiplex PCR; TCRdb's version includes in-frame clones alone and lacks a portion of them. Of 140,000 to 150,000 clones in the sample, 85% to 95% were seen once. This material consisted of peripheral blood, taken on day 0 of AZD1222 vaccination. The receptor source for this set is an adult in good health. Each CDR3 is given with its conserved first and last residue. The D gene is left open where the match is weak. The size entry is marked missing in some rows and otherwise reads once, few, many or a size class.

j_gene,v_gene,abundance,d_gene,CDR3nt,CDR3aa
TRBJ2-1,TRBV11-3,.,.,TGTGCCAGCAGCCGAAGCTCCTACAATGAGCAGTTCTTC,CASSRSSYNEQFF
TRBJ1-5,TRBV6-5,.,.,TGTGCCAGCAGCCGGGGGGGGGCTGGCAATCAGCCCCAGCATTTT,CASSRGGAGNQPQHF
TRBJ2-7,TRBV9,.,TRBD1,TGTGCCAGCAGCGTGGGGACAGGGAGGACCTACGAGCAGTACTTC,CASSVGTGRTYEQYF
TRBJ1-1,TRBV2,.,.,TGTGCCAGCAGTGTCGCAGGGTCGACTGAAGCTTTCTTT,CASSVAGSTEAFF
TRBJ1-5,TRBV15,.,.,TGTGCCACCAGCGAAGGAGCAGATCAGCCCCAGCATTTT,CATSEGADQPQHF
TRBJ1-1,TRBV6-5,once,TRBD1,TGTGCCAGCAGGATCCGGGACAGGAACACTGAAGCTTTCTTT,CASRIRDRNTEAFF
TRBJ2-7,TRBV18,.,.,TGTGCCAGCTCACCTCGTTTACGACACGAGCAGTACTTC,CASSPRLRHEQYF
TRBJ1-1,TRBV11-2,once,.,TGTGCCAGCAGCTTCCAGGGGAACACTGAAGCTTTCTTT,CASSFQGNTEAFF
TRBJ1-3,TRBV6-5,.,.,TGTGCCAGCAGTTACTCTGACAGCTCTGGAAACACCATATATTTT,CASSYSDSSGNTIYF
TRBJ1-1,TRBV6-6,.,.,TGTGCCAGCGGTAGCGGGATGCGCCTGAAAGCTTTCTTT,CASGSGMRLKAFF
TRBJ1-4,TRBV6-1,.,.,TGTGCCAGCAGTGAAGCTCGAGGGGCCTCTAATGAAAAACTGTTTTTT,CASSEARGASNEKLFF
TRBJ1-6,TRBV7-3,.,TRBD1,TGTGCCAGCAGCTCGACAGGGGCAGGTTCACCCCTCCACTTT,CASSSTGAGSPLHF
TRBJ2-7,TRBV5-1,.,.,TGCGCCAGCAGCTTGGATCTTAGGACAGTTACCTACGAGCAGTACTTC,CASSLDLRTVTYEQYF
TRBJ2-2,TRBV3-1/TRBV3-2,.,TRBD1,TGTGCCACCCGGGACAGGGGGAAGAACACCGGGGAGCTGTTTTTT,CATRDRGKNTGELFF
TRBJ2-7,TRBV18,.,TRBD2,TGTGCCAGCTCAACGCGCGGCGGGGGGCAGACCTACGAGCAGTACTTC,CASSTRGGGQTYEQYF
TRBJ2-3,TRBV7-9,once,.,TGTGCCAGCAGCCCCCCGGGACTCTTGGGAGATACGCAGTATTTT,CASSPPGLLGDTQYF
TRBJ1-6,TRBV5-1,.,.,TGCGCCAGCAGCTTGGCATTGACAAGGGACGGTTCACCCCTCCACTTT,CASSLALTRDGSPLHF
TRBJ2-5,TRBV5-1,.,TRBD1,TGCGCCAGCAGCCAAGGGACAGGGTATGAGACCCAGTACTTC,CASSQGTGYETQYF
TRBJ1-6,TRBV15,.,.,TGTGCCACCGCATCCGGAGTCAGGAGCTCCTATAATTCACCCCTCCACTTT,CATASGVRSSYNSPLHF
TRBJ1-5,TRBV7-2,.,.,TGTGCCAGCAGCGATACCGCAGGAGCTAGCAATCAGCCCCAGCATTTT,CASSDTAGASNQPQHF
TRBJ2-3,TRBV6-5,.,.,TGTGCCAGCAGGGGTGGCACAGATACGCAGTATTTT,CASRGGTDTQYF
TRBJ1-5,TRBV5-1,.,.,TGCGCCAGCAGCTTGACAGGGACGAGGGGTCAGCCCCAGCATTTT,CASSLTGTRGQPQHF
TRBJ1-1,TRBV19,.,.,TGTGCCAGTAGTATCGGGCTGACTGAAGCTTTCTTT,CASSIGLTEAFF
TRBJ2-1,TRBV14,.,TRBD1,TGTGCCAGCAGCCACCAAAGGGGGCCTCACAATGAGCAGTTCTTC,CASSHQRGPHNEQFF
TRBJ1-1,TRBV6-5,.,.,TGTGCCAGCAGGTTCTCGGGGACTGAAGCTTTCTTT,CASRFSGTEAFF
TRBJ2-3,TRBV5-4,.,.,TGTGCCAGCAGCTTCGCAGGGGGCACAGATACGCAGTATTTT,CASSFAGGTDTQYF
TRBJ2-1,TRBV19,.,.,TGTGCCAGTACCAGAGGGGACATAACCTACAATGAGCAGTTCTTC,CASTRGDITYNEQFF
TRBJ1-2,TRBV7-8,once,.,TGTGCCAGCAGCTTAAATATAGGCAGGGACTATGGCTACACCTTC,CASSLNIGRDYGYTF
TRBJ2-5,TRBV2,.,.,TGTGCCAGCAGTGCGTCCCGGGAGACCCAGTACTTC,CASSASRETQYF
TRBJ1-6,TRBV7-2,.,.,TGTGCCAGCAGCTTAGTAAGGGATATTTCACCCCTCCACTTT,CASSLVRDISPLHF
TRBJ2-4,TRBV30,.,.,TGTGCCTGGACCCGACCCGTTTTAGCCAAAAACATTCAGTACTTC,CAWTRPVLAKNIQYF
TRBJ2-2,TRBV7-8,.,TRBD2,TGTGCCAGCAGCCCCAGACTAGCGGACCCCACCGGGGAGCTGTTTTTT,CASSPRLADPTGELFF
TRBJ2-7,TRBV18,.,.,TGTGCCAGCTCACCAACCACTCTATACGAGCAGTACTTC,CASSPTTLYEQYF
TRBJ1-1,TRBV6-1,once,.,TGTGCCAGCAGTGAAGCGGGCTGGGGGAGAGCTTTCTTT,CASSEAGWGRAFF
TRBJ2-1,TRBV7-3,.,TRBD2,TGTGCCAGCAGCGTGTCCGGGACTAGCCACAATGAGCAGTTCTTC,CASSVSGTSHNEQFF
TRBJ1-2,TRBV10-3,once,.,TGTGCCATCAGTGACCGTGACCAGGAAGGTTATGGCTACACCTTC,CAISDRDQEGYGYTF
TRBJ1-3,TRBV2,.,.,TGTGCCAGCAGTGAAGGGGGACCCCGAAACACCATATATTTT,CASSEGGPRNTIYF
TRBJ1-1,TRBV2,.,.,TGTGCCAGCAGTGAAGCAAGACAGGCTCGACAAAGTGGAGCTTTCTTT,CASSEARQARQSGAFF
TRBJ1-6,TRBV6-5,once,.,TGTGCCAGCAGTTACTCTGGCAGTAATTCACCCCTCCACTTT,CASSYSGSNSPLHF
TRBJ1-4,TRBV15,.,.,TGTGCCACCAGCAGAGATCGCGGGTGGGATGAAAAACTGTTTTTT,CATSRDRGWDEKLFF
TRBJ2-5,TRBV7-9,.,.,TGTGCCAGCAGGAGCAGAGCAGGCCTTCAAGAGACCCAGTACTTC,CASRSRAGLQETQYF
TRBJ2-1,TRBV6-5,.,.,TGTGCCAGCAGTTACGAGGCGGGACCTTACAATGAGCAGTTCTTC,CASSYEAGPYNEQFF
TRBJ2-3,TRBV5-5,.,.,TGTGCCAGCAGCTTGGTATTCGCCAGGGTCTCTAGCACAGATACGCAGTATTTT,CASSLVFARVSSTDTQYF
TRBJ1-4,TRBV25-1,.,TRBD1,TGTGCCAGCAGTGAATATCGCAGGGGGCCGACTAATGAAAAACTGTTTTTT,CASSEYRRGPTNEKLFF
TRBJ2-5,TRBV7-9,.,.,TGTGCCAGCAGCTTATCAGGGGCCCGGGAGACCCAGTACTTC,CASSLSGARETQYF
TRBJ1-1,TRBV10-3,.,.,TGTGCCATCAGTGGACAGAGCGGGAACACTGAAGCTTTCTTT,CAISGQSGNTEAFF
TRBJ2-7,TRBV2,.,.,TGTGCCAGCAGTGATTTTACTAGTTCCTACGAGCAGTACTTC,CASSDFTSSYEQYF
TRBJ1-5,TRBV18,.,.,TGTGCCAGCTCCCTCGGGGGTGGGGGTCAGCCCCAGCATTTT,CASSLGGGGQPQHF
TRBJ1-1,TRBV9,.,TRBD1,TGTGCCAGCAGCGCGCCCATACAGGGGCCGAACACTGAAGCTTTCTTT,CASSAPIQGPNTEAFF
TRBJ1-2,TRBV7-8,.,TRBD1,TGTGCCAGCAGCCCGGGACAGGGGAACTATGGCTACACCTTC,CASSPGQGNYGYTF
TRBJ1-2,TRBV4-1,.,.,TGCGCCAGCAGCCAAGATGGCGCTGGCTACACCTTC,CASSQDGAGYTF
TRBJ2-7,TRBV15,.,.,TGTGCCACCAGCAGAGATCAGCCAGGGGCCTACGAGCAGTACTTC,CATSRDQPGAYEQYF
TRBJ1-1,TRBV7-9,.,.,TGTGCCAGCAGCTTAGAGCTGAACACTGAAGCTTTCTTT,CASSLELNTEAFF
TRBJ1-2,TRBV19,.,TRBD1,TGTGCCAGTAGTCTGAACCGGGACAGGAACTATGGCTACACCTTC,CASSLNRDRNYGYTF
TRBJ2-1,TRBV2,.,TRBD2,TGTGCCAGCAGTGAACAGCGGGGGGGCTCGGGTGAGCAGTTCTTC,CASSEQRGGSGEQFF